What follows are 19 T cell receptor delta chains derived from one specimen sequenced in a study of γδ T cells in repeated Plasmodium falciparum infection. Bulk repertoires came from Vgamma9/Vdelta2+ or Vdelta2-negative gammadelta T cells flow-sorted from PBMC. TCRdb reapplied CATT to the multiplex PCR reads. The sample includes over 55,000 delta-chain clones, 1.7% seen only once; the top ten take about 15%. Sequencing was done on a sample of gamma-delta T cells from blood. All receptors derive from a pool of human donors (malaria-infected and uninfected, not separated).

A few counts support this clone. The TCRdb record carries a much larger clone's protein, which differs from this DNA's translation at residue 12; a read error is the likely cause, and the protein listed here is the DNA translation. The rearrangement uses TRDV1 and TRDJ1; TRDD2 aligns across 8 bases. No J segment appears in TCRdb, so it was assigned here by matching the sequence to germline. Germline V gene data show CDR1 as TSWWSYY and CDR2 as QGS. The CDR3 runs to 23 residues. Germline trimming cut 5 bases from V and 0 bases from J; bases unmatched to any gene: 29. CDR3 region: CALGKPSSYRGHATLGYTDKLIF. The CDR3 DNA follows: TGTGCTCTTGGGAAACCCTCTTCCTACAGGGGACACGCCACACTCGGGTACACCGATAAACTCATCTTT.

This clone was detected a few times. A far larger clone is one nucleotide away, so this likely arose from a read error. In the same sample, other DNA sequences code for this CDR3. J is TRDJ1 and V is TRDV1, with 8 bases matching TRDD2. The junction had 37 bases not matched to a gene; V was cut back by 3 bases and J by 1 base. CDR1 and CDR2 (germline): TSWWSYY, QGS. The CDR3 consists of 26 residues. The CDR3 DNA follows: TGTGCTCTTGGGGATACTACTTCGGGGAGCCACTTCCTACGTTTTAAATTGGGGGTCTCCACCGATAAACTCATCTTT. Translated, it gives CALGDTTSGSHFLRFKLGVSTDKLIF.

This clone was observed at least ten times. A much larger clone sits a single nucleotide away, making a read error possible. The CDR3 sequence: CACDTVLRPHTGGHAAPNKLIF. The CDR3 DNA sequence: TGTGCCTGTGACACCGTTCTTCGGCCTCATACTGGGGGACACGCCGCACCTAATAAACTCATCTTT. The chain is built from TRDV2 and TRDJ1; 9 bases map to TRDD3. The germline gives CDR1 GEAIGNYY, CDR2 EKD. The ends lost 0 bases at V and 6 bases at J; junction bases unmatched: 28. This CDR3 is built from 22 residues.

The sample holds a few counts of this clone. The chain combines TRAV29/DV5 with TRDJ1, with 11 bases matching TRDD3. The J gene comes from matching the DNA to germline here; TCRdb lacks it. This CDR3 is built from 23 residues. Germline V CDR1 and CDR2: NSMFDY, ISSIKDK. Germline trimming cut 1 base from V and 2 bases from J; bases unmatched to any gene: 28. The CDR3 DNA is TGTGCAGCAAGCTACCCAGACACCCCCCGCTCACGATACTGGGGGATAAAAACCGATAAACTCATCTTT. Amino acid sequence: CAASYPDTPRSRYWGIKTDKLIF.

This clone showed up just a few times. A read error likely explains this, since a far larger clone differs by one base. Other DNA sequences in this sample translate to the same CDR3. The chain carries TRDV1 and TRDJ3; tentative D call: TRDD3 (6 bases). The J gene, absent from TCRdb, was called here by matching the DNA to germline. CDR1 TSWWSYY and CDR2 QGS come from the germline V gene. V lost 9 bases, J lost 4 bases, and 25 bases lay in between. The CDR3 spans 19 residues. In DNA form, the CDR3 reads TGTGCTCTCGAACCTTCACTCAGGGGGACATCTTGGGACACCCGACAGATGTTTTTC. Its translation is CALEPSLRGTSWDTRQMFF.

This clone was seen at least ten times. Possible read error: a much larger clone is one base away. The same CDR3 is also encoded by other DNA sequences in this sample. The chain uses TRDV1 and TRDJ1; D gene uncertain. CDR1 is TSWWSYY and CDR2 is QGS in the germline V gene. The CDR3 has 13 residues. CDR3 loop: CALGALTTDKLIF. The CDR3 DNA reads as TGTGCTCTTGGGGCACTAACCACCGATAAGCTCATCTTT.

A few counts support this clone. It differs at one base from a far larger clone, so likely a read error. Other DNA sequences in this sample translate to the same CDR3. V is TRDV1 and J is TRDJ1; D is perhaps TRDD3 (5 bases). This CDR3 is built from 20 residues. From germline, CDR1 is TSWWSYY and CDR2 QGS. CDR3 amino acids: CALGEVGRRTPGRYTDKLIF. In nucleotides, the CDR3 is TGCGCTCTTGGGGAGGTCGGGAGACGGACCCCGGGAAGGTACACCGATAAACTCATCTTT.

About this clone itself: TCRdb assigns this DNA the protein of a much larger clone, which departs from its translation at residue 6; this likely reflects a read error, and the protein shown comes from translating the DNA. The CDR3 DNA is TGTGCTCTTGGGGAAGTCTACACCGATAAACTCATCTTT. This sequence encodes CALGEVYTDKLIF. The chain recombines TRDV1 with TRDJ1; D is ambiguous. The V gene lost 2 bases and the J gene lost 0 bases, with 4 bases spanning the gap. CDR1 and CDR2 from the germline V gene are TSWWSYY and QGS. CDR3 length: 13 amino acids.

Note on this clone: The mismatch at residue 12 between this DNA's translation and the TCRdb protein of a much larger clone likely reflects a read error; the protein shown is translated from the DNA. The chain is built from TRDV1 and TRDJ1; 10 positions agree with TRDD3. Trimming at V came to 4 bases and at J to 4 bases, leaving 33 bases not matched to a gene. This CDR3 contains 24 residues. Germline assignment: CDR1 TSWWSYY and CDR2 QGS. The CDR3 nucleotides are TGTGCTCTTGGGGTAAACCATAGGGGGCCTCAACCGGGCTGGGGGATATTAAATCACGATAAACTCATCTTT. Translated: CALGVNHRGPQPGWGILNHDKLIF.

About this clone itself: A far larger clone differs by one base, so this is likely a read error. Other DNA sequences in this specimen translate into the identical CDR3. This chain connects TRDV1 to TRDJ1; 13 nucleotides align to TRDD3. As TCRdb names no J gene, one was assigned here on the basis of a DNA match to germline. After removal of 0 bases from V and 2 bases from J, the junction contained 18 bases not matched to a gene. CDR3 length equals 22 residues. CDR1 and CDR2 from the germline V gene are TSWWSYY and QGS. CDR3 nucleotides: TGTGCTCTTGGGGAACTGGGATCAAGTCGTACTGGGGGATACGTCGATACCGATAAACTCATCTTT. Translation: CALGELGSSRTGGYVDTDKLIF.

This clone was seen more than once but under ten times. TCRdb records a much larger clone's protein for this DNA, with a difference at residue 9 that likely arises from a read error; the protein given is the translation of the DNA. J is TRDJ1 and V is TRDV2; possible D gene TRDD3, 6 bases. TCRdb leaves out the J gene; it was filled in here by matching the DNA to germline. V lost 5 bases and J 0 bases, leaving 21 bases between the germline ends. This CDR3 is 17 amino acids long. Germline V gene sequence: CDR1 GEAIGNYY, CDR2 EKD. The CDR3 DNA reads TGTGCCTGTGCTTCCCTTACTGGGAGATCTTACACCGATAAACTCATCTTT. Translated, it gives CACASLTGRSYTDKLIF.

This clone is classed as medium-sized. The identical CDR3 is also encoded by other nucleotide sequences in the sample. This chain uses TRDV1 with TRDJ1, with 13 bases lining up with TRDD3. The trim removed 5 bases at V and 2 bases at J, leaving 11 bases unmatched. CDR1 is TSWWSYY, CDR2 QGS, per germline. The CDR3 is made up of 18 amino acids. The chain's CDR3 is CALGPRPVLGDTTDKLIF. In nucleotides, the CDR3 is TGTGCTCTTGGGCCCCGACCCGTACTGGGGGATACGACCGATAAACTCATCTTT.

The chain couples TRAV29/DV5 to TRDJ1; 8 bases fit TRDD3. The J gene, not given by TCRdb, was assigned here from a germline match of the nucleotide sequence. CDR3 length equals 16 residues. Trimming cost V 1 base and J 9 bases; bases outside gene matches: 17. Germline CDR1 and CDR2: NSMFDY and ISSIKDK. The CDR3 DNA is TGTGCAGCAAGCCTAAGGCCTTCCCTTACTGGGGGGCAACTCATCTTT. Protein sequence: CAASLRPSLTGGQLIF.

Concerning this clone itself: This likely came from a read error, as a far larger clone is one base away. The sample has other DNA sequences that encode this CDR3 too. The chain uses TRDV1 and TRDJ1; 10 bases are shared with TRDD3. Matching the DNA to germline supplied the J gene, which TCRdb does not give. CDR3 length: 24 amino acids. J gave up 7 bases and V 4 bases, and 36 bases lay outside the gene matches. CDR1 and CDR2 (germline): TSWWSYY, QGS. CDR3 region: CALGGEMPSYLSLLTGGFFGKLIF. DNA of the CDR3: TGTGCTCTTGGGGGAGAGATGCCTTCCTATCTCTCCCTCCTAACTGGGGGATTTTTCGGTAAACTCATCTTT.

This clone was seen only a few times. TCRdb attributes to this sequence the protein of a much larger clone, which differs from the DNA translation at residue 6; a read error is likely, and the protein displayed is translated from the DNA. Other DNA sequences from this sample encode an identical CDR3 as well. The chain carries TRDV1 and TRDJ2; the match to TRDD3 covers 10 bases. TCRdb gives no J gene; it was assigned here by matching the DNA to germline. This CDR3 is built from 18 residues. The ends lost 1 base at V and 3 bases at J; junction bases unmatched: 8. Looked up from germline, CDR1 is TSWWSYY and CDR2 is QGS. CDR3 sequence reads: CALGEPQLGDILTAQLFF. The CDR3 coding sequence is TGTGCTCTTGGGGAACCCCAGCTGGGGGATATCCTGACAGCACAACTCTTCTTT.

The table lists this clone with many counts. The protein that TCRdb holds for this DNA derives from a much larger clone and differs from the translated DNA at residue 7, which likely indicates a read error; the protein shown here is translated from the DNA. The chain carries TRDV1 and TRDJ1; D not resolved. This CDR3 comprises 17 residues. V lost 3 bases and J lost 3, with 20 bases in between. CDR1 and CDR2 from the germline V gene are TSWWSYY and QGS. CDR3 protein: CALGEPGYVRVPDKLIF. As DNA, the CDR3 is TGTGCTCTTGGGGAGCCGGGGTACGTGAGGGTCCCCGATAAACTCATCTTT.

No V gene was called here, but the J gene is TRDJ1; whether TRDD3, the table's D call, matches the DNA was not checked. The CDR3 length is 21 residues. As DNA, the CDR3 is TGTGCTAGTGGGGATAAGAGGGGGTACTGGGGGATCACGCGGGATGAAGATAAACTCATCTTT. This encodes CASGDKRGYWGITRDEDKLIF.

This clone was counted ten times or more. A much larger clonotype is one base distant, so this may be a read error. The chain carries TRDV1 and TRDJ1; no reliable D call. V was trimmed by 4 bases and J by 0 bases, leaving 9 bases between them. Per the germline V gene, CDR1 is TSWWSYY and CDR2 is QGS. The CDR3 extends over 14 amino acids. The CDR3 nucleotides are TGTGCTCTTGGGGCATCCAAAAACACCGATAAACTCATCTTT. This encodes CALGASKNTDKLIF.

Details on this clone: The protein recorded in TCRdb matches a much larger clone and deviates from this DNA's translation at residue 12, suggesting a read error; the protein here is obtained by translating the DNA. The chain couples TRDV2 to TRDJ1, with 9 bases aligning to TRDD3. Germline CDR1 reads GEAIGNYY; CDR2 reads EKD. The V gene end was trimmed by 0 bases and the J gene end by 7 bases; junction bases not matched to a gene: 11. The CDR3 spans 16 residues. The chain's CDR3 is CACDTGIEWGIGKLIF. DNA for the CDR3: TGTGCCTGTGACACCGGTATCGAGTGGGGGATAGGTAAACTCATCTTT.